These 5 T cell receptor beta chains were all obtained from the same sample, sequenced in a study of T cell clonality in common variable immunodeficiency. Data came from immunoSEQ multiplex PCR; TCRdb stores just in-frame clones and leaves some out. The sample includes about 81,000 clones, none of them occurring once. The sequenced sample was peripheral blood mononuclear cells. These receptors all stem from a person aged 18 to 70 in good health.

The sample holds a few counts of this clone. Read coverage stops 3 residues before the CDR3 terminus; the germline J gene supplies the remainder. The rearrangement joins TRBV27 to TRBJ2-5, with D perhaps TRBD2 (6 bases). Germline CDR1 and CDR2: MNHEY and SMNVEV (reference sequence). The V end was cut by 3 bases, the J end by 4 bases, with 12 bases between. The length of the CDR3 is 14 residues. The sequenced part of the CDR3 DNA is TGTGCCAGCAGTTTTTTGTCCGGGGGAGAGACC. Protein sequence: CASSFLSGGET. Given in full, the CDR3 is CASSFLSGGETQYF.

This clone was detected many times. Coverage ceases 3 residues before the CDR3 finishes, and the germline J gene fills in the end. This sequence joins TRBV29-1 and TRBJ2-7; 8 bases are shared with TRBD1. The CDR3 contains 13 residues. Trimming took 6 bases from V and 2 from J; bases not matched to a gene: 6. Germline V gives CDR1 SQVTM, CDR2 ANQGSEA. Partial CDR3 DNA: TGCAGCGTCTTGACAGGGGCAACCTACGAG. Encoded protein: CSVLTGATYE. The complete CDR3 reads CSVLTGATYEQYF.

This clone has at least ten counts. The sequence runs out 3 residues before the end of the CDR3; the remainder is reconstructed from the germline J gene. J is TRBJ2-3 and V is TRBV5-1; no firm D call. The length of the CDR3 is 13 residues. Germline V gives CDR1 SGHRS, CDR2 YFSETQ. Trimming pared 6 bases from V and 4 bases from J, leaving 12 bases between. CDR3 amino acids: CASNSAVADTQYF. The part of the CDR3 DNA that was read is TGCGCCAGCAACTCGGCGGTAGCAGATACG.

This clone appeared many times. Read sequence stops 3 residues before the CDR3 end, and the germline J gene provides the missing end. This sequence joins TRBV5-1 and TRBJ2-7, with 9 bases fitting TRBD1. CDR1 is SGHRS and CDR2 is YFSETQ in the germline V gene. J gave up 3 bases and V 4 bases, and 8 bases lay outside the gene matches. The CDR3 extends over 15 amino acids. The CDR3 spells CASSPEGTGNYEQYF. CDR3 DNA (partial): TGCGCCAGCAGCCCGGAAGGGACAGGGAACTACGAG. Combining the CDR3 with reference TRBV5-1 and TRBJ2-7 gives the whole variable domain KAGVTQTPRYLIKTRGQQVTLSCSPISGHRSVSWYQQTPGQGLQFLFEYFSETQRNKGNFPGRFSGRQFSNSRSEMNVSTLELGDSALYLCASSPEGTGNYEQYFGPGTRLTVT.

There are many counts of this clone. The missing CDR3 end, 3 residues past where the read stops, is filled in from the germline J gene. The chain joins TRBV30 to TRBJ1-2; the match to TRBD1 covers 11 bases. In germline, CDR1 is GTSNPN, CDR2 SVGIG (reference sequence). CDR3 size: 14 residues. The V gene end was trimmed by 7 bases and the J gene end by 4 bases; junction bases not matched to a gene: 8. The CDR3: CASRTGGFFYGYTF. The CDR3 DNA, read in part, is TGTGCCTCCCGGACAGGGGGCTTTTTCTATGGC.